Below, one TCR beta chain is given with its context. Its target is not known. This sample is drawn from a study of cytomegalovirus exposure and HLA in healthy donors. Points from the study as a whole: Three CMV-associated chains proved CMV antigen-specific in vitro.

Deletions cut 2 bases from V and 3 bases from J, with 4 bases between. This CDR3 has 12 amino acids. Germline V gene lookup returns CDR1 SGHTA and CDR2 FQGNSA. The PCR employed 60 Vbeta primers together with 13 Jbeta primers. Sequencing used immunoSEQ multiplex PCR; TCRdb keeps in-frame clones, though not all of them. The sample includes about 130,000 clones, approximately 69% of them seen just once. This TCR was recovered from a middle-aged man in good health and CMV-seropositive. Sequenced: PBMCs. This chain joins TRBV7-2 and TRBJ2-5, with no clear D. CDR3 nucleotide sequence: TGTGCCAGCAGCTTAACTAAAGAGACCCAGTACTTC. This sequence encodes CASSLTKETQYF.